Listed below are T cell receptor beta chains from one sample, sequenced in a study of blood T cells in healthy people across ages. One entry per CDR3 protein results from TCRdb running MiXCR on the 5' RACE reads. The sample records around 870,000 distinct CDR3 sequences, 29% being singletons. Sequencing was carried out using blood. These receptor sequences come from a woman aged 80 or older in good health. Both conserved end residues are part of each CDR3. A D gene is named only where the DNA matches it firmly. Size is stated for part of the rows, as once, few or many counts, or as a class when the clone is expanded.

d_call j_call clone_size v_call cdr3_aa cdr3_nt
. TRBJ2-1 few TRBV10-1 CASSDPLGEQFF TGCGCCAGCAGTGACCCACTTGGTGAGCAGTTCTTC
TRBD1 TRBJ1-4 once TRBV20-1 CSARTGQGWGKLFF TGCAGTGCTAGGACGGGACAGGGCTGGGGAAAACTGTTTTTT
. TRBJ1-4 . TRBV6-2/TRBV6-3 CASGTRATNEKLFF TGTGCCAGTGGTACGAGGGCGACTAATGAAAAACTGTTTTTT
TRBD1 TRBJ1-2 many TRBV10-3 CAIRNGTGTEGYTF TGTGCCATCAGAAACGGGACAGGGACGGAGGGCTACACCTTC
. TRBJ1-5 . TRBV7-2 CASSLGDKFQPQHF TGTGCCAGCAGCTTAGGGGACAAGTTCCAGCCCCAGCATTTT
TRBD1 TRBJ1-1 . TRBV5-1 CASSFGGTGRGNTEAFF TGCGCCAGCAGCTTTGGGGGGACAGGGAGGGGGAACACTGAAGCTTTCTTT
. TRBJ1-2 . TRBV7-2 CASSLAGVNGYTF TGTGCCAGCAGCTTAGCAGGCGTCAATGGCTACACCTTC
. TRBJ1-4 . TRBV6-5 CASSYSRGTNEKLFF TGTGCCAGCAGTTACTCGAGGGGGACTAATGAAAAACTGTTTTTT
. TRBJ2-6 . TRBV9 CASSALTGGAGANVRTF TGTGCCAGCAGCGCCCTTACAGGGGGGGCTGGGGCCAACGTCCGGACTTTC
TRBD1 TRBJ2-5 . TRBV11-2 CASSTTGAPRETQYF TGTGCCAGCAGCACCACAGGGGCCCCCAGGGAGACCCAGTACTTC
TRBD1 TRBJ1-1 few TRBV29-1 CSVSGTESTEAFF TGCAGCGTTTCCGGGACAGAGAGCACTGAAGCTTTCTTT
TRBD1 TRBJ2-3 many TRBV24-1 CATQGQGADTQYF TGTGCCACCCAGGGACAGGGGGCAGATACGCAGTATTTT
TRBD2 TRBJ2-3 many TRBV5-6 CASSSWGRGGLPDTQYF TGTGCCAGCAGCTCTTGGGGGCGGGGGGGTCTACCAGATACGCAGTATTTT
TRBD2 TRBJ2-5 . TRBV7-2 CASSLAIWGGYQETQYF TGTGCCAGCAGCTTAGCCATATGGGGGGGGTACCAAGAGACCCAGTACTTC
. TRBJ1-1 . TRBV28 CASSLSGPGFEAFF TGTGCCAGCAGTTTATCGGGTCCCGGCTTTGAAGCTTTCTTT
. TRBJ2-7 few TRBV7-6 CASSLATSRKQYF TGTGCCAGCAGCTTAGCCACTAGTCGCAAGCAGTACTTC
TRBD1 TRBJ2-5 . TRBV24-1 CATSDPRQGRETQYF TGTGCCACCAGTGACCCTCGACAGGGAAGGGAGACCCAGTACTTC
TRBD2 TRBJ2-3 many TRBV10-3 CAISVASGNTDTQYF TGTGCCATCAGTGTGGCTAGCGGAAACACAGATACGCAGTATTTT
TRBD1 TRBJ2-1 few TRBV11-2 CASSGRDRVPSYNEQFF TGTGCCAGCAGCGGCCGGGACAGGGTCCCCTCCTACAATGAGCAGTTCTTC
TRBD2 TRBJ2-1 many TRBV6-1 CASSERGPNEQFF TGTGCCAGCTCCGAGCGGGGGCCTAATGAGCAGTTCTTC
. TRBJ2-7 many TRBV20-1 CSARDFSHRRYEQYF TGCAGTGCTAGAGATTTCAGTCATCGACGCTACGAGCAGTACTTC
TRBD1 TRBJ2-1 many TRBV6-2/TRBV6-3 CASSYVQGQSYNEQFF TGTGCCAGCAGTTACGTCCAGGGACAGTCCTACAATGAGCAGTTCTTC
. TRBJ2-7 . TRBV20-1 CSARDPQGAYNEQYF TGCAGTGCTAGAGATCCCCAAGGAGCATACAATGAGCAGTACTTC
. TRBJ1-3 . TRBV7-9 CASRADGNTIYF TGTGCCAGCAGAGCTGATGGAAACACCATATATTTT
. TRBJ1-5 many TRBV7-2 CASSLGQDSNQPQHF TGTGCCAGCAGCTTAGGACAGGATAGCAATCAGCCCCAGCATTTT